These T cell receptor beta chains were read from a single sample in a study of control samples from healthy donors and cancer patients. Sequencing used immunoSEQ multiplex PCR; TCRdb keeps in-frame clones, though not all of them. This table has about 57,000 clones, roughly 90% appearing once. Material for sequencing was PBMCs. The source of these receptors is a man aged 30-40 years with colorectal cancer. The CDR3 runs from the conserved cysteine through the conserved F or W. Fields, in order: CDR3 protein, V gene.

cdr3_aa: CASSWVGGYRGDTQYF
v_call: TRBV27

cdr3_aa: CAWRELTGSSYNSPLHF
v_call: TRBV30

cdr3_aa: CVSTNSNTEAFF
v_call: TRBV27

cdr3_aa: CASSFKWVHTF
v_call: TRBV12-3/TRBV12-4

cdr3_aa: CASSKLAGGLDEQFF
v_call: TRBV6-5

cdr3_aa: CASTSTPGANYGYTF
v_call: TRBV9

cdr3_aa: CSASPGGYGYTF
v_call: TRBV20-1

cdr3_aa: CASSLQGVNTEAFF
v_call: TRBV6-5

cdr3_aa: CASSDRDRLQETQYF
v_call: TRBV5-4

cdr3_aa: CASSSLNSPLHF
v_call: TRBV6-2/TRBV6-3

cdr3_aa: CASGARTSGNEQYF
v_call: TRBV2

cdr3_aa: CASSPLGGAISNQPQHF
v_call: TRBV6-6

cdr3_aa: CASRLREGGYTF
v_call: TRBV6-6

cdr3_aa: CASSLTPLSTQHF
v_call: TRBV9

cdr3_aa: CASSPLVAAGANVLTF
v_call: TRBV3-1/TRBV3-2

cdr3_aa: CASSYGRGNSPLHF
v_call: TRBV6-5

cdr3_aa: CASSPAGPNTEAFF
v_call: TRBV5-4

cdr3_aa: CASSPTTIHEQFF
v_call: TRBV7-9

cdr3_aa: CASSLRSDTQYF
v_call: TRBV27

cdr3_aa: CASSLKAAGAYTEAFF
v_call: TRBV19

cdr3_aa: CASSFAGTGGAYNEQFF
v_call: TRBV7-9

cdr3_aa: CASSPSGPGMNTEAFF
v_call: TRBV5-1

cdr3_aa: CASELTGTANTGELFF
v_call: TRBV5-1

cdr3_aa: CASSPLGQLRTGELFF
v_call: TRBV4-1

cdr3_aa: CASSLSVLPREKLFF
v_call: TRBV14

cdr3_aa: CASSPLRTGNYGYTF
v_call: TRBV9

cdr3_aa: CATRPGFGGDTQYF
v_call: TRBV27

cdr3_aa: CASSHNRATEAFF
v_call: TRBV6-5

cdr3_aa: CASSRESTGNAGELFF
v_call: TRBV3-1/TRBV3-2

cdr3_aa: CASSLKGGSYNEQFF
v_call: TRBV5-6

cdr3_aa: CASGFGLAGNNEQFF
v_call: TRBV12-5

cdr3_aa: CASSPRDTSNYGYTF
v_call: TRBV19

cdr3_aa: CASSWVNTEAFF
v_call: TRBV5-8

cdr3_aa: CASSQESSYNNEQFF
v_call: TRBV3-1/TRBV3-2

cdr3_aa: CASSSRDRRSDTQYF
v_call: TRBV5-6

cdr3_aa: CASSEDYNSPLHF
v_call: TRBV6-4

cdr3_aa: CASSIKASWDEKLFF
v_call: TRBV19

cdr3_aa: CASSFALSTGELFF
v_call: TRBV5-1

cdr3_aa: CVSSQGTRSNIQYF
v_call: TRBV6-5

cdr3_aa: CAWTGAPVYNEQFF
v_call: TRBV30

cdr3_aa: CASSLVGQALAYEQYF
v_call: TRBV7-2

cdr3_aa: CAWSGDTGTPYEQYF
v_call: TRBV30

cdr3_aa: CASIHPGQSNTGELFF
v_call: TRBV19

cdr3_aa: CASSSHSRVFYNSPLHF
v_call: TRBV11-2

cdr3_aa: CTSSQDLKGIESPLHF
v_call: TRBV1

cdr3_aa: CSASRGLDSPLHF
v_call: TRBV20-1

cdr3_aa: CASSQGPGRENEQYF
v_call: TRBV4-2

cdr3_aa: CASSVGAGVTDTQYF
v_call: TRBV9

cdr3_aa: CASSASGNTEAFF
v_call: TRBV5-1

cdr3_aa: CASSPEPFSGNTIYF
v_call: TRBV18

cdr3_aa: CASSLNRDLSPLHF
v_call: TRBV5-4

cdr3_aa: CASSILHRTNQPQHF
v_call: TRBV19

cdr3_aa: CASSPGSHQPQHF
v_call: TRBV12-3/TRBV12-4

cdr3_aa: CASSLQGMRNTEAFF
v_call: TRBV5-1